This T cell receptor beta chain was recovered during a study of cytomegalovirus exposure and HLA in healthy donors. The study's findings and limits: Analysis performed later found approximately 17,000 TCR beta sequences associated with HLA alleles at 0.05 false discovery rate. Despite most TCR sequences being rare, some public TCRs occurred in many donors. The authors listed 150 or so TCR beta chains as cytomegalovirus-associated.

The CDR3 has 15 amino acids. J gave up 3 bases and V 1 base, and 3 bases lay outside the gene matches. Germline V CDR1 and CDR2: MGHRA, YSYEKL. This clone was counted once. Antigen unknown. 13 Jbeta primers and 60 Vbeta primers were used for the PCR. Sequencing used immunoSEQ multiplex PCR; TCRdb keeps in-frame clones, though not all of them. The sample has approximately 150,000 clones; roughly four fifths are singletons. Sample: PBMCs. The V gene is TRBV4-1, the J gene TRBJ1-5, with 7 bases aligning to TRBD1. This receptor was identified in a man aged 18 to 29 in good health and CMV-seropositive. The CDR3 here is CASSQGQGHNQPQHF. The CDR3 DNA is TGCGCCAGCAGCCAAGGACAGGGCCACAATCAGCCCCAGCATTTT.